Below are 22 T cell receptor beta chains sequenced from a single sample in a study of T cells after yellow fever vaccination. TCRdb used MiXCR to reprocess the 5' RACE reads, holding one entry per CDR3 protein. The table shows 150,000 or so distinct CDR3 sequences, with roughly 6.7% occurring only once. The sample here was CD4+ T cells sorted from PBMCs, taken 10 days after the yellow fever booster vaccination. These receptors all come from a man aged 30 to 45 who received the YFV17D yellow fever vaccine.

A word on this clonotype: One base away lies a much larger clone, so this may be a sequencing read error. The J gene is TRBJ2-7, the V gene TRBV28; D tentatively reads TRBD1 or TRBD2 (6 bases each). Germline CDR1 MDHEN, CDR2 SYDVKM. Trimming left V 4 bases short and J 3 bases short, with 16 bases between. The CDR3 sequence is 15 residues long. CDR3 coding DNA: TGTGCCAGCAGTTCGTTCCCGGGGGCGAACTACGAGCAGTACTTC. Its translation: CASSSFPGANYEQYF.

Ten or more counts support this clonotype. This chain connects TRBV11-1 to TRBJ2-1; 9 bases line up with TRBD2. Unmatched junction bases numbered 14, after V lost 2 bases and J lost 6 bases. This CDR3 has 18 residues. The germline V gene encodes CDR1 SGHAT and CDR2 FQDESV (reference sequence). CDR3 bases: TGTGCCAGCAGCTTAAGAGGAGGTCTAGCGGGAAAAGCCAATGAGCAGTTCTTC. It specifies CASSLRGGLAGKANEQFF.

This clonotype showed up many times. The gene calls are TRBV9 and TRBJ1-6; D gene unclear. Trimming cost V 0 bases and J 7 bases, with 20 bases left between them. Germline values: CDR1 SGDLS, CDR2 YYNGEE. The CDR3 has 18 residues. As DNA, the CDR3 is TGTGCCAGCAGCGTAGCTTCGGGTGGGGATCGGTCCAATTCACCCCTCCACTTT. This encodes CASSVASGGDRSNSPLHF.

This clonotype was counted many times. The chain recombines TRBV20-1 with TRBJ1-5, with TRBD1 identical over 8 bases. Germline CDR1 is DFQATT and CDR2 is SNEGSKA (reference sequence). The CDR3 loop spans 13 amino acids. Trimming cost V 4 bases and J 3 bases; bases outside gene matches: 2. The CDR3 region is CSATQGVNQPQHF. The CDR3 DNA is TGCAGTGCTACACAGGGGGTCAATCAGCCCCAGCATTTT.

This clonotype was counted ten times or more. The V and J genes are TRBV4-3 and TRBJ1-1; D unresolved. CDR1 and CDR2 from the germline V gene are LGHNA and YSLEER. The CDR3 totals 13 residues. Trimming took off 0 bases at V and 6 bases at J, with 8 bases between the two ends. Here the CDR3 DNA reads TGCGCCAGCAGCCAAGATTTGGACGCTGAAGCTTTCTTT. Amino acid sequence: CASSQDLDAEAFF.

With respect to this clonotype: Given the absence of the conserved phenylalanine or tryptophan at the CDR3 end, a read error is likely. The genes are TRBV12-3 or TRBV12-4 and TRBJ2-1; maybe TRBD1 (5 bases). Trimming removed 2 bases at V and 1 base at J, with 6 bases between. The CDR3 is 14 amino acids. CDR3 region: CASSLRGSYNEQFL. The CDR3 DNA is TGTGCCAGCAGTTTAAGGGGATCCTACAATGAGCAGTTCTTA.

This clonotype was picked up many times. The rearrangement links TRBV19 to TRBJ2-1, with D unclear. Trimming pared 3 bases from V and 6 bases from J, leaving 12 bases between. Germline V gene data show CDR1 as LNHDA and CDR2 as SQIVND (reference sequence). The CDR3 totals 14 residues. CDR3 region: CASSIGTSGNEQFF. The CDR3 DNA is TGTGCCAGTAGTATCGGCACCTCGGGCAATGAGCAGTTCTTC.

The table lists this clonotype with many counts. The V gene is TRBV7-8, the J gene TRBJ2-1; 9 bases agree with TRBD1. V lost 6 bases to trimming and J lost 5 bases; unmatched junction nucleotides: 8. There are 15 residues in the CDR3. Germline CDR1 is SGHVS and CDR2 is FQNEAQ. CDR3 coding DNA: TGTGCCAGCAGAGCGGGACAGGGAAGCCACAATGAGCAGTTCTTC. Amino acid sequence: CASRAGQGSHNEQFF.

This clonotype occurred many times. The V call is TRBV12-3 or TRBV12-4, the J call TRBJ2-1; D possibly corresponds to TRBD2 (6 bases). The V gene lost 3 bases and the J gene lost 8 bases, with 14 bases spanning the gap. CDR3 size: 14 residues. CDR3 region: CASSLEASEHEQFF. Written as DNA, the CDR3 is TGTGCCAGCAGTTTGGAAGCTAGCGAGCATGAGCAGTTCTTC.

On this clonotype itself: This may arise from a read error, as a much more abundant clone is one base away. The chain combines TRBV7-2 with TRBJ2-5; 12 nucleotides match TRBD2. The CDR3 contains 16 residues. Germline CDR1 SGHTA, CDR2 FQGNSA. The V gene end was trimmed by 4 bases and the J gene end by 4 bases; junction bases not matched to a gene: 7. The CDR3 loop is CASSSWTSGKVETQYF. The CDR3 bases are TGTGCCAGCAGCTCTTGGACTAGCGGGAAGGTAGAGACCCAGTACTTC.

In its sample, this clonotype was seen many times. The CDR3 region is CASNGGGGQQETQYF. CDR3 in DNA: TGTGCCAGCAACGGAGGGGGAGGGCAGCAAGAGACCCAGTACTTC. The V and J genes are TRBV12-3 or TRBV12-4 and TRBJ2-5; TRBD2 is a possible D gene (7 bases). The CDR3 runs to 15 residues. V dropped 7 bases and J dropped 2 bases, with 17 bases sitting between them.

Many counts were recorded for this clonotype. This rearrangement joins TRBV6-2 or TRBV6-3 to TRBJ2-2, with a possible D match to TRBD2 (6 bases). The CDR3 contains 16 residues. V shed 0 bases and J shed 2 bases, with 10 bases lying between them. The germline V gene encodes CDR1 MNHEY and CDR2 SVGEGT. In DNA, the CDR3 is TGTGCCAGCAGTTACTCCGGGACTTCTAACACCGGGGAGCTGTTTTTT. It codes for CASSYSGTSNTGELFF.

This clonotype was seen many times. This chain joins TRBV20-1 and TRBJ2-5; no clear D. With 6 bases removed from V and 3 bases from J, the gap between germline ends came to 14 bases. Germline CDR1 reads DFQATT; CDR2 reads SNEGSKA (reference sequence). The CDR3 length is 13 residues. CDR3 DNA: TGCAGTGCCACCGCCCTAGAGGAAGAGACCCAGTACTTC. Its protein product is CSATALEEETQYF.

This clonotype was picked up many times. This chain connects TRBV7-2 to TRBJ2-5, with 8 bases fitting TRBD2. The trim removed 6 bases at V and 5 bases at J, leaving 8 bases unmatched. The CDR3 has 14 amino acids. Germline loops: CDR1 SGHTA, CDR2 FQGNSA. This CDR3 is CASSSLAERETQYF. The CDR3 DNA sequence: TGTGCCAGCAGTTCACTAGCGGAGCGGGAGACCCAGTACTTC. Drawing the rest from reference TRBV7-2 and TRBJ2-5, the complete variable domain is GAGVSQSPSNKVTEKGKDVELRCDPISGHTALYWYRQSLGQGLEFLIYFQGNSAPDKSGLPSDRFSAERTGGSVSTLTIQRTQQEDSAVYLCASSSLAERETQYFGPGTRLLVL.

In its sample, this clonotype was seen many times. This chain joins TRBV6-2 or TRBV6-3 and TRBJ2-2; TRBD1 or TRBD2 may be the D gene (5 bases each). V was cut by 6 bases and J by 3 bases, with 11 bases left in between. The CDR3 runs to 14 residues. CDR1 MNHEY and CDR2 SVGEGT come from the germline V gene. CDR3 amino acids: CASRSGTYTGELFF. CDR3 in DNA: TGTGCCAGCAGGTCCGGGACGTACACCGGGGAGCTGTTTTTT.

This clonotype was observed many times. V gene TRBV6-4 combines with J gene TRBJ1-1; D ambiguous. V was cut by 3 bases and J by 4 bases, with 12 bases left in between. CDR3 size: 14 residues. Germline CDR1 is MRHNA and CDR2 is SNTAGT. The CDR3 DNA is TGTGCCAGCAGTGAGGAGTTGTCGAGCACTGAAGCTTTCTTT. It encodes CASSEELSSTEAFF.

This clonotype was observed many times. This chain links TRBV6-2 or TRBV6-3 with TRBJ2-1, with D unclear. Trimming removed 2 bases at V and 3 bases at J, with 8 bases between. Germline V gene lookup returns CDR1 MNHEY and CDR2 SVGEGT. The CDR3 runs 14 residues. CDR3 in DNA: TGTGCCAGCAGTTACGATGGCAGCTACAATGAGCAGTTCTTC. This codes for CASSYDGSYNEQFF.

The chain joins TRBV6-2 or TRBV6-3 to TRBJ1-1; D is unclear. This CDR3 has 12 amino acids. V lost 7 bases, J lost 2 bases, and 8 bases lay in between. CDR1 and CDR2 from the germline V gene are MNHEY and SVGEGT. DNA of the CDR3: TGTGCCAGCATCACGGACAACACTGAAGCTTTCTTT. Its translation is CASITDNTEAFF.

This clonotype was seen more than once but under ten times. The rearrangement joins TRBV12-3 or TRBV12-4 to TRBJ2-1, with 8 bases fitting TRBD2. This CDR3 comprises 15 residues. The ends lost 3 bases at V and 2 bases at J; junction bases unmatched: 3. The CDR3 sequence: CASSFQLAAYNEQFF. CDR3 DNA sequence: TGTGCCAGCAGTTTTCAACTAGCGGCCTACAATGAGCAGTTCTTC.

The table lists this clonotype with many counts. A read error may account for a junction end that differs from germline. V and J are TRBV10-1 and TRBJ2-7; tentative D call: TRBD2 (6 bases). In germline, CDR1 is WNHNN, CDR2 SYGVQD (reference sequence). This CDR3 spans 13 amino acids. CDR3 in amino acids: CANHSGEAYEQYF. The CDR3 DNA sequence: TGCGCCAATCATAGCGGAGAGGCTTACGAACAGTACTTC.

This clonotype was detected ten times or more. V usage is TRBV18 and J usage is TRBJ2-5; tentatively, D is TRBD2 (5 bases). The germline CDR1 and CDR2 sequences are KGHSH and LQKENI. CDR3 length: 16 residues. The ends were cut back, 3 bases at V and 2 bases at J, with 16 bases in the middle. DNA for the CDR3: TGTGCCAGCTCACCTTTAAGTGAGAGCGGACAAGAGACCCAGTACTTC. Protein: CASSPLSESGQETQYF.

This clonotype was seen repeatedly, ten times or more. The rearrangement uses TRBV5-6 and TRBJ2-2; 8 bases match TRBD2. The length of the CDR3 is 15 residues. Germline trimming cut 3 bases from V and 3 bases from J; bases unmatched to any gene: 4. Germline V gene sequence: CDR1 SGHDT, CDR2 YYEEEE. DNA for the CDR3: TGTGCCAGCAGCTCGGAGCGGGAGTACACCGGGGAGCTGTTTTTT. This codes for CASSSEREYTGELFF.